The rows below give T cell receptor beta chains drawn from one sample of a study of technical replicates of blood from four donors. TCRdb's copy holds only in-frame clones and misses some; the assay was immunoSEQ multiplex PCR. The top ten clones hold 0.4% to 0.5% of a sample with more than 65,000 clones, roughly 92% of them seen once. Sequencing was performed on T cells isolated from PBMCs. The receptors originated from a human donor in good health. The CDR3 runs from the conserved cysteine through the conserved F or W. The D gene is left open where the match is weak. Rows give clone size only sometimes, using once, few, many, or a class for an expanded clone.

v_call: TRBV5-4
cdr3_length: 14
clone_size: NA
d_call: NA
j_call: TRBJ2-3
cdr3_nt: TGTGCCAGCAGCTTTCGTGGAGGGGCAGATACGCAGTATTTT
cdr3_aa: CASSFRGGADTQYF

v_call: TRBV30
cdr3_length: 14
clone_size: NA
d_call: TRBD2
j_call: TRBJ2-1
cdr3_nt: TGTGCCTGGAGTACGACTAGCCCCCTCAATGAGCAGTTCTTC
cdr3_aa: CAWSTTSPLNEQFF

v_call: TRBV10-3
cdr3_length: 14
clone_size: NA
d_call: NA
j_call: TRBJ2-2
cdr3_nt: TGTGCCATCAGTGAGGCTGGGCTGACCGGGGAGCTGTTTTTT
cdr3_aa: CAISEAGLTGELFF

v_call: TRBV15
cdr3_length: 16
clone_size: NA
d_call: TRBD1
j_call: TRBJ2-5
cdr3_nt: TGTGCCACCAGCAGAGATTGGGGGCTCAGGGGGGAGACCCAGTACTTC
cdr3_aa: CATSRDWGLRGETQYF

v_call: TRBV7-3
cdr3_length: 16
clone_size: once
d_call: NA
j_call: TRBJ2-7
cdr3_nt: TGTGCCAGCAGCGTAAACGGTGGGACTGGGATCTACGAGCAGTACTTC
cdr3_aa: CASSVNGGTGIYEQYF

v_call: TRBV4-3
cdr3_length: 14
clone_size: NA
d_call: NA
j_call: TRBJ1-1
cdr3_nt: TGCGCCAGCAGCCGGCTGACAGGAGACCCTGAAGCTTTCTTT
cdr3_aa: CASSRLTGDPEAFF

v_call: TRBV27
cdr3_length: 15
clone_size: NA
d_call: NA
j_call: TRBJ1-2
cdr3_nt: TGTGCCAGCAGTGAGAGAACGACAGGACCCTATGGCTACACCTTC
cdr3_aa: CASSERTTGPYGYTF

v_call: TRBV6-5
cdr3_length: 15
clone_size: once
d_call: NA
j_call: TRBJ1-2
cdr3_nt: TGTGCCAGCAGTTACTCTGGGGAGGGGGGATATGGCTACACCTTC
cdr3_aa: CASSYSGEGGYGYTF

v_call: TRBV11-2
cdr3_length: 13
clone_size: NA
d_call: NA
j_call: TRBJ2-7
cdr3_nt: TGTGCCAGCAGCTTAGGTGGCCAGTACGAGCAGTACTTC
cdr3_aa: CASSLGGQYEQYF

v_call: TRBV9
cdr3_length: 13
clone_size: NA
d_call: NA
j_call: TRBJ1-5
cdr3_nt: TGTGCCAGCAGCCCAGGGATGGGGCAGCCCCAGCATTTT
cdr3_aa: CASSPGMGQPQHF

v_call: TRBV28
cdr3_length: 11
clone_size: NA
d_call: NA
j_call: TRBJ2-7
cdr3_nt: TGTGCCAGCACATCCACCTACGAGCAGTACTTC
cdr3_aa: CASTSTYEQYF

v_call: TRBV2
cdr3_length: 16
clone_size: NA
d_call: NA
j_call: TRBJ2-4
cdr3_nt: TGTGCCAGCAGTGGGGAGGGGGAGGGTACCAAAAACATTCAGTACTTC
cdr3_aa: CASSGEGEGTKNIQYF

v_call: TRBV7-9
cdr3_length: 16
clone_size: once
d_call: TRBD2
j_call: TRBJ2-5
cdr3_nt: TGTGCCAGCAGCTTAAGGGAGGGCAGGGTGAAAGAGACCCAGTACTTC
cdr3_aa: CASSLREGRVKETQYF

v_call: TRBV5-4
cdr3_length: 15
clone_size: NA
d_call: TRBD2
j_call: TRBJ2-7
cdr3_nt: TGTGCCAGCAGCCAGGGACTAGCGGGGGTCTACGAGCAGTACTTC
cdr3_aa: CASSQGLAGVYEQYF